The T cell receptor beta chain described here comes from a study of PD-L1 blockade in urothelial cancer. The wider study: Blood analysis was done at 3 weeks (second dose) and 6 weeks after treatment began.

TCRdb keeps only in-frame clones here, not all; method: immunoSEQ multiplex PCR. Among some 110,000 clones listed, more than 85% were seen once. The CDR3 is 14 residues long. CDR1 and CDR2 from the germline V gene are SGHVS and FQNEAQ. Trimming at V came to 1 base and at J to 4 bases, leaving 4 bases not matched to a gene. The time point: peripheral blood 6 weeks after treatment start. Enrolled patients showed locally advanced or metastatic urothelial carcinoma. The starting material was PBMCs, obtained around atezolizumab (anti-PD-L1) treatment. The TCR comes from a man between 60 and 75 years old with urothelial cancer. The rearrangement links TRBV7-8 to TRBJ2-7; TRBD1 matches at 7 bases. CDR3 sequence: CASSLDARGYEQYF. CDR3 bases: TGTGCCAGCAGCTTAGATGCCAGGGGGTACGAGCAGTACTTC. Looking up the rest from reference TRBV7-8 and TRBJ2-7 gives the full variable domain: GAGVSQSPRYKVAKRGQDVALRCDPISGHVSLFWYQQALGQGPEFLTYFQNEAQLDKSGLPSDRFFAERPEGSVSTLKIQRTQQEDSAVYLCASSLDARGYEQYFGPGTRLTVT.